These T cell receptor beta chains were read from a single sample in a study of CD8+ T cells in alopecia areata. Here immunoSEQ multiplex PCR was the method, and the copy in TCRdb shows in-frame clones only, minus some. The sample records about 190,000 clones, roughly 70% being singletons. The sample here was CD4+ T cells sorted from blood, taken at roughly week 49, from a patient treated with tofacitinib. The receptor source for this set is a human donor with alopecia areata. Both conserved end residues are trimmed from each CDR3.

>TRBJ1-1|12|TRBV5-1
ASSSGQPLSEAF
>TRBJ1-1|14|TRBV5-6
ASSAEAGGKGTEAF
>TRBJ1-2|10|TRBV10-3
ATEVRDRGYT
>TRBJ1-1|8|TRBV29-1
SAQNTEAF
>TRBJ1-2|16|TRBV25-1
ASSEYVGTGNRFYGYT
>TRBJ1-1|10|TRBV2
ASRGQGTEAF
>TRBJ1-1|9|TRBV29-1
SVGVPAEAF
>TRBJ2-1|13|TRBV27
ASSFDRARFNEQF
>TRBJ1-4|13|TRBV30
AWSPGTGTIEKLF
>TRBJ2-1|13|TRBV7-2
ASSLERGSYNEQF
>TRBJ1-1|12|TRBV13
ASSPPTGEPEAF
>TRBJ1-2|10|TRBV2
ASRRENYGYT
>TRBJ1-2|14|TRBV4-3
ASSQDLLGAEYGYT
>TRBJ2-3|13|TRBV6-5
ASSYSGGHTDTQY
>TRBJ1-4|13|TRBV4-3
ASSPNGWANEKLF
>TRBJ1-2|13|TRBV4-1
ASSQENRGLNGYT
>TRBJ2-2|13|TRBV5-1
ASSLDEPGTGELF
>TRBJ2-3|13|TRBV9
ASSVGGDRTDTQY
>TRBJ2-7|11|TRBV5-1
ASRPQDLYEQY
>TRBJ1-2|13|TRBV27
ASSISLQGLYGYT
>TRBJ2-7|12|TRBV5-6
ASSLNRGRYEQY
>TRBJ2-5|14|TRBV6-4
ASSDGPEGGIETQY
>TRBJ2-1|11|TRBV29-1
SGGDTHGDEQF
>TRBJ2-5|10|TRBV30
AWSRSGETQY
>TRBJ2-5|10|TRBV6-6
ASSSNRETQY
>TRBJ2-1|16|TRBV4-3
ASSQQGLAGKGYNEQF
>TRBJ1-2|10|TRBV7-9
ASSTRTYGYT
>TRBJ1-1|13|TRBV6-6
ASSYATSGGTEAF
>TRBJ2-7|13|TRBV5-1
ASSLALQGVGEQY
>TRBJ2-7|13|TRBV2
ASSAGHTSSYEQY
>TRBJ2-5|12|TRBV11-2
ASSFRQGWETQY
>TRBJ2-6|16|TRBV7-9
ASSPMGDTTSGANVLT
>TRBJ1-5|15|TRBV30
AWSKGSSAGSNQPQH
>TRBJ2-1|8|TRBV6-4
ASRAGEQF
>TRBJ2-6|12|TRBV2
ASSVQSGANVLT
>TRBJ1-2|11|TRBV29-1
SVPTGANYGYT